These 9 T cell receptor beta chains share one sample of origin, sequenced in a study of blood T cell repertoires in COVID-19. TCRdb's copy holds only in-frame clones and misses some; the assay was immunoSEQ multiplex PCR. The sample lists nearly 80,000 clones; 80% to 85% were seen once. Sequenced sample: peripheral blood. The receptors were gathered from a woman aged 70-85 years with acute or convalescent COVID-19.

J is TRBJ2-5 and V is TRBV5-1, with TRBD2 matching over 9 bases. Germline lookup yields CDR1 SGHRS and CDR2 YFSETQ. J lost 0 bases, V lost 0 bases, and 3 bases had no gene match. The CDR3 loop spans 16 amino acids. The chain's CDR3 is CASSLGPSGDQETQYF. The CDR3 DNA reads TGCGCCAGCAGCTTGGGTCCTAGCGGGGACCAAGAGACCCAGTACTTC.

The chain links TRBV2 to TRBJ2-7; tentative D call: TRBD1 (5 bases). CDR3 size: 13 residues. The germline V gene has CDR1 SNHLY and CDR2 FYNNEI. Trimming took off 2 bases at V and 6 bases at J, with 11 bases between the two ends. The CDR3 DNA reads as TGTGCCAGCAGTGAACAGGGCCTCGGCGAGCAGTACTTC. Amino acid sequence: CASSEQGLGEQYF.

V and J are TRBV3-1 (or the pseudogene TRBV3-2) and TRBJ2-5; 7 bases line up with TRBD1. V shed 8 bases and J 3 bases; nucleotides not matched to a gene: 9. The CDR3 loop spans 14 amino acids. The germline V gene has CDR1 LGHDT and CDR2 YNNKEL (reference sequence). The CDR3 bases are TGTGCCAGCGCGGACAGGCTAATTAAAGAGACCCAGTACTTC. Translating it yields CASADRLIKETQYF.

The chain employs TRBV7-4 and TRBJ2-5; 8 bases are shared with TRBD1. Germline CDR1 reads SGHVT; CDR2 reads SQSDAQ. After removal of 1 base from V and 3 bases from J, the junction contained 10 bases not matched to a gene. The CDR3 has 17 amino acids. The DNA for the CDR3 is TGTGCCAGCAGCTTAGACCCCCTGGGGACAGGCAAAGAGACCCAGTACTTC. This translates into CASSLDPLGTGKETQYF.

The chain links TRBV3-1 (or the pseudogene TRBV3-2) to TRBJ2-1, with D possibly being TRBD2 (5 bases). Trimming cost V 1 base and J 4 bases, with 17 bases left between them. Germline V gene sequence: CDR1 LGHDT, CDR2 YNNKEL (reference sequence). The CDR3 is made up of 17 amino acids. The CDR3 DNA reads as TGTGCCAGCAGCCAAGGGGGTCGGCAAGCGGAATACAATGAGCAGTTCTTC. Amino acids: CASSQGGRQAEYNEQFF.

This clone was detected only once. V gene TRBV7-2 combines with J gene TRBJ1-3; D might be TRBD1 (5 bases). Germline CDR1 is SGHTA and CDR2 is FQGNSA. Trimming took 0 bases from V and 3 from J, leaving 15 bases between them. The CDR3 covers 17 residues. The CDR3 nucleotides read TGTGCCAGCAGCTTAGCCCAGACAGAGGATCTTGGAAACACCATATATTTT. Its translation: CASSLAQTEDLGNTIYF.

This chain uses TRBV9 with TRBJ1-3; 8 bases align to TRBD1. J lost 4 bases, V lost 4 bases, and 10 bases had no gene match. Germline V lookup: CDR1 SGDLS, CDR2 YYNGEE. The CDR3 extends over 16 amino acids. CDR3 sequence reads: CASSLGTGRTGNTIYF. The CDR3 bases are TGTGCCAGCAGCCTAGGGACAGGTCGTACGGGAAACACCATATATTTT.

V is TRBV11-2 and J is TRBJ2-1; TRBD1 matches at 9 bases. The CDR3 extends over 15 amino acids. Germline loops: CDR1 SGHAT, CDR2 FQNNGV. Germline trimming cut 5 bases from V and 8 bases from J; bases unmatched to any gene: 10. CDR3 DNA sequence: TGTGCCAGCAGCCCGGGACAGGGTGGTTTGCATGAGCAGTTCTTC. This codes for CASSPGQGGLHEQFF. Complete variable domain (other parts from reference TRBV11-2 and TRBJ2-1): EAGVAQSPRYKIIEKRQSVAFWCNPISGHATLYWYQQILGQGPKLLIQFQNNGVVDDSQLPKDRFSAERLKGVDSTLKIQPAKLEDSAVYLCASSPGQGGLHEQFFGPGTRLTVL.

The V gene is TRBV6-6, the J gene TRBJ1-5, with TRBD1 matching over 10 bases. V gave up 5 bases and J gave up 3 bases; unmatched junction bases: 10. CDR3 length equals 17 residues. The germline V gene has CDR1 MNHNY and CDR2 SVGAGI (reference sequence). The CDR3 DNA follows: TGTGCCAGCAGTCCCGGGGCGACAGGGGGCAACAATCAGCCCCAGCATTTT. Encoded protein: CASSPGATGGNNQPQHF.